The present T cell receptor (beta chain) was sequenced within a study of cytomegalovirus exposure and HLA in healthy donors. In the study overall: A later analysis reported the same platform for the 110 or so validation repertoires and the 650 to 750 first-cohort repertoires.

V was pared by 6 bases and J by 6 bases, with 6 bases between. The CDR3 runs 11 residues. CDR1 is LNHDA and CDR2 is SQIVND in the germline V gene (reference sequence). TCRdb's copy holds only in-frame clones and misses some; the assay was immunoSEQ multiplex PCR. The sample includes 150,000 or so clones, roughly 87% of them seen just once. The rearrangement uses TRBV19 and TRBJ1-5; D remains unclear. The sample taken for sequencing was PBMCs. This TCR was sampled from a young woman in good health and CMV-seropositive. The CDR3 DNA reads as TGTGCCAGTAGCGAGGGTCAGCCCCAGCATTTT. This sequence encodes CASSEGQPQHF.